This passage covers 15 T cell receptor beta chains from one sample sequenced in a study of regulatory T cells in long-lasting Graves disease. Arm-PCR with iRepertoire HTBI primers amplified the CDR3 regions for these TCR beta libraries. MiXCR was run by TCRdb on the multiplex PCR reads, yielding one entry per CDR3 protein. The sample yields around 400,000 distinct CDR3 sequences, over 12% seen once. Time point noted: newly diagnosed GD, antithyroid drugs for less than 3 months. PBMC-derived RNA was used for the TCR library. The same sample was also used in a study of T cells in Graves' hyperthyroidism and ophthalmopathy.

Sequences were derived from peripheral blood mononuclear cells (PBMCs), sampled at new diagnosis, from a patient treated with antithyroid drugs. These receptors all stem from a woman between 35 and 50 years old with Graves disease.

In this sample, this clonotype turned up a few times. CDR3 loop: CSAKSRRSVYEQYF. CDR3 DNA: TGCAGTGCTAAAAGTCGGAGATCGGTCTACGAGCAGTACTTC. The chain carries TRBV20-1 and TRBJ2-7; D is uncertain. Trimming took 4 bases from V and 3 from J, leaving 16 bases between them. The CDR3 has 14 amino acids. Germline V CDR1 and CDR2: DFQATT, SNEGSKA (reference sequence).

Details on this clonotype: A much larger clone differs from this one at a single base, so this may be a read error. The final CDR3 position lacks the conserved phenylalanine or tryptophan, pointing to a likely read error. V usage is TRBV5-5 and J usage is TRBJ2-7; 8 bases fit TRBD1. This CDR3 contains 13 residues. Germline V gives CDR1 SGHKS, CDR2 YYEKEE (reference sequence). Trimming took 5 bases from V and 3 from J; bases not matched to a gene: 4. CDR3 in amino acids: CASRRDRHYEQYS. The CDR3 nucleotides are TGTGCCAGCAGGCGGGACAGGCACTACGAGCAGTACTCC.

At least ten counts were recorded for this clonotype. This CDR3 is CAWSVIQGGRGYTF. The DNA of the CDR3 is TGTGCCTGGAGTGTTATACAGGGGGGACGAGGCTACACCTTC. The V and J genes are TRBV30 and TRBJ1-2, with 8 bases aligning to TRBD1. The J segment lost 8 bases and the V segment lost 0 bases, leaving 8 bases of the junction unmatched. Germline V gene lookup returns CDR1 GTSNPN and CDR2 SVGIG (reference sequence). The CDR3 runs to 14 residues.

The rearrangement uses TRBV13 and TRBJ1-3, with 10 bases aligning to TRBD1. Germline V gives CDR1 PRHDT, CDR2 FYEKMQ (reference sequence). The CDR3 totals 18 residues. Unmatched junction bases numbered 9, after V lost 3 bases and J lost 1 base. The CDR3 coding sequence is TGTGCCAGCAGCTTGGGACAGGGGCTTTATTTTTCTGGAAACACCATATATTTT. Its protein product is CASSLGQGLYFSGNTIYF.

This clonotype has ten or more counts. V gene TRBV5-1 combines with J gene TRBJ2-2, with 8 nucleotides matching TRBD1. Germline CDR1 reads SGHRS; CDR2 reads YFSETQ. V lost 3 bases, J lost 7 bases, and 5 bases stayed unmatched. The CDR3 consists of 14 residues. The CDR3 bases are TGCGCCAGCAGCTCGGGACAGGTCCACGGGGAGCTGTTTTTT. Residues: CASSSGQVHGELFF.

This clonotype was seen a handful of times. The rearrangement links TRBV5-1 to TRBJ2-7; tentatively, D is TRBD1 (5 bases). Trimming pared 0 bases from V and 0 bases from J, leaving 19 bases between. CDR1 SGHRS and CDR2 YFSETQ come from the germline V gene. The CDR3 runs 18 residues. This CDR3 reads CASSLDAEGAGYSYEQYF. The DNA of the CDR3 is TGCGCCAGCAGCTTGGATGCGGAAGGGGCAGGTTACTCCTACGAGCAGTACTTC.

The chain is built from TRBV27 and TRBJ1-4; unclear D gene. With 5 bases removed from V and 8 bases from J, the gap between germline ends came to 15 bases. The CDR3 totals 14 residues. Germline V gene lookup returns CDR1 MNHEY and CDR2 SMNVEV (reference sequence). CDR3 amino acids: CASSQHEEREKLFF. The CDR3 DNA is TGTGCCAGCAGTCAACATGAAGAGCGAGAAAAACTGTTTTTT.

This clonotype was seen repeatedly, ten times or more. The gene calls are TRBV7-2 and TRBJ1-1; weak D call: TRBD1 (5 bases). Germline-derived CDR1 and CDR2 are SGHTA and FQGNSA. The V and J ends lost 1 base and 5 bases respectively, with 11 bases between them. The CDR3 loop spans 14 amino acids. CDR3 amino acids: CASSLVGGTTEAFF. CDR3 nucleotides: TGTGCCAGCAGCTTAGTGGGTGGGACGACTGAAGCTTTCTTT.

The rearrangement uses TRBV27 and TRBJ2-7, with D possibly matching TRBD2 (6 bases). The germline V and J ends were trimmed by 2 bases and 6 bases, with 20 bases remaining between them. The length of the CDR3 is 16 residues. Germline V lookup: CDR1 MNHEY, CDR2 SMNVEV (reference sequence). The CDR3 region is CASSLAPPGGIVEQYF. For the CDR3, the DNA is TGTGCCAGCAGTTTAGCCCCCCCAGGAGGGATAGTCGAGCAGTACTTC.

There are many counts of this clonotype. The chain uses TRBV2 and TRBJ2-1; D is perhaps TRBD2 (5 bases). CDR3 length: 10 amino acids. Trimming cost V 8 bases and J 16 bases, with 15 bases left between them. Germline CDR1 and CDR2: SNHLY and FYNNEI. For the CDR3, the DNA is TGTGCCAGCGCTCGGGGAGTAATTTTCTTC. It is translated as CASARGVIFF. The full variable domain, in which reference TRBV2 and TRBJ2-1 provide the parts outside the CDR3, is EPEVTQTPSHQVTQMGQEVILRCVPISNHLYFYWYRQILGQKVEFLVSFYNNEISEKSEIFDDQFSVERPDGSNFTLKIRSTKLEDSAMYFCASARGVIFFGPGTRLTVL.

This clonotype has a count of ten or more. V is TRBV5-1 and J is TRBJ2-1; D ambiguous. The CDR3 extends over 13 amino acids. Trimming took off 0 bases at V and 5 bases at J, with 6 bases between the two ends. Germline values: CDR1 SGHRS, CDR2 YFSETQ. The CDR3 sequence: CASSLASNNEQFF. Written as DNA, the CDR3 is TGCGCCAGCAGCTTGGCATCGAACAATGAGCAGTTCTTC. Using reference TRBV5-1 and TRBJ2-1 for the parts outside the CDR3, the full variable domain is KAGVTQTPRYLIKTRGQQVTLSCSPISGHRSVSWYQQTPGQGLQFLFEYFSETQRNKGNFPGRFSGRQFSNSRSEMNVSTLELGDSALYLCASSLASNNEQFFGPGTRLTVL.

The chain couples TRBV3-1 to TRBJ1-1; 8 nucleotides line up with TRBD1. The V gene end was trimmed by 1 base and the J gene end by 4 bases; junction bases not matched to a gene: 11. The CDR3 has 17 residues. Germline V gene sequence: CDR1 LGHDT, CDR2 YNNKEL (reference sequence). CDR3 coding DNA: TGTGCCAGCAGCCAAGCACTGGACAGGGCGGGTGGCACTGAAGCTTTCTTT. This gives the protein CASSQALDRAGGTEAFF.

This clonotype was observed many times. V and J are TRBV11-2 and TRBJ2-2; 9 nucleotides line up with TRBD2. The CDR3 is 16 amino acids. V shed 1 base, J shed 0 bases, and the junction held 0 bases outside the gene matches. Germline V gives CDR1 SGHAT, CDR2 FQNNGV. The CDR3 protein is CASSLVAGANTGELFF. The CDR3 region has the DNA TGTGCCAGCAGCTTAGTAGCGGGAGCGAACACCGGGGAGCTGTTTTTT.

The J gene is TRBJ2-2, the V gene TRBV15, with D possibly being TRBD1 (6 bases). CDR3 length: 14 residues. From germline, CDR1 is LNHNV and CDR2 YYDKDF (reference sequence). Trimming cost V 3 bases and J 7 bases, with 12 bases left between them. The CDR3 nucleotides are TGTGCCACCAGCAGCAACAGGGTGAGCGGGGAGCTGTTTTTT. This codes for CATSSNRVSGELFF.

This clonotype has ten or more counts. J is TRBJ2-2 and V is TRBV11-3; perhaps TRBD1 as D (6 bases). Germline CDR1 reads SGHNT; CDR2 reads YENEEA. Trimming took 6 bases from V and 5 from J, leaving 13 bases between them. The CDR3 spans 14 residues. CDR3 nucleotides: TGTGCCAGCAGACCTCAGGGGTGGACCGGGGAGCTGTTTTTT. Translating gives CASRPQGWTGELFF. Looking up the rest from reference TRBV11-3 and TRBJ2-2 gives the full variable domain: EAGVVQSPRYKIIEKKQPVAFWCNPISGHNTLYWYLQNLGQGPELLIRYENEEAVDDSQLPKDRFSAERLKGVDSTLKIQPAELGDSAVYLCASRPQGWTGELFFGEGSRLTVL.